The 18 T cell receptor beta chains reported below all come from one sample, sequenced in a study of regulatory T cells in long-lasting Graves disease. Time point denoted: newly diagnosed GD, antithyroid drugs for less than 3 months. With RNA extracted from PBMCs as input, the TCR library was made. Relying on iRepertoire HTBI primers and Arm-PCR of CDR3 regions, the team built TCR beta libraries. TCRdb re-called the multiplex PCR reads with MiXCR, one entry per CDR3 protein. This sample yields about 540,000 distinct CDR3 sequences, of which roughly 14% are seen a single time; 8.5% to 10% belongs to the top ten. The same specimen was also included in a second study, on T cells in Graves' hyperthyroidism and ophthalmopathy.

The sequencing used peripheral blood mononuclear cells (PBMCs), collected at new diagnosis, from a patient treated with antithyroid drugs. The receptor source for this set is a man aged 30 to 45 with Graves disease.

This clonotype was observed at least ten times. The chain recombines TRBV29-1 with TRBJ2-1; weak D call: TRBD2 (6 bases). The CDR3 is made up of 13 amino acids. The germline CDR1 and CDR2 sequences are SQVTM and ANQGSEA. The CDR3 sequence: CIGLLSSYNEQFF. CDR3 nucleotide sequence: TGCATAGGACTATTAAGCTCCTACAATGAGCAGTTCTTC.

Concerning this clonotype itself: A much larger clone lies a single base off, so this may be a read error. The V call is TRBV29-1, the J call TRBJ2-1, with 10 bases matching TRBD2. The CDR3 covers 15 residues. CDR1 is SQVTM and CDR2 is ANQGSEA in the germline V gene. This CDR3 reads CSVEPSSGSDNERFF. The CDR3 DNA is TGCAGCGTTGAGCCTTCTAGCGGGAGCGACAATGAGCGGTTCTTC.

About this clonotype itself: This sequence may be a read error, since a much larger clone differs from it by one base. The genes are TRBV12-5 and TRBJ1-5; weak D call: TRBD1 (5 bases). Germline V CDR1 and CDR2: LGHNT, FRNRAP. V lost 0 bases and J 0 bases, leaving 15 bases between the germline ends. The CDR3 length is 18 residues. CDR3 region: CASGLVSGGFYSNQPQHF. In nucleotides, the CDR3 is TGTGCTAGTGGTTTGGTTAGTGGGGGGTTCTATAGCAATCAGCCCCAGCATTTT.

Details on this clonotype: Since a far larger clone is one base different, this is likely a read error. The rearrangement links TRBV11-3 to TRBJ2-5; 7 bases agree with TRBD2. Germline V lookup: CDR1 SGHNT, CDR2 YENEEA. The CDR3 consists of 13 residues. The chain's CDR3 is CANSLWGGETQYF. CDR3 nucleotides: TGTGCCAACAGCCTCTGGGGAGGGGAGACCCAGTACTTC. Supplemented by reference TRBV11-3 and TRBJ2-5, the full variable domain reads EAGVVQSPRYKIIEKKQPVAFWCNPISGHNTLYWYLQNLGQGPELLIRYENEEAVDDSQLPKDRFSAERLKGVDSTLKIQPAELGDSAVYLCANSLWGGETQYFGPGTRLLVL.

About this clonotype itself: The likely explanation is a read error, given a far larger clone one base away. The J gene is TRBJ2-1, the V gene TRBV5-6; possibly TRBD1 or TRBD2 for D (5 bases each). The J call is doubtful: the DNA matches TRBJ2-5 better. From germline, CDR1 is SGHDT and CDR2 YYEEEE. CDR3 length equals 14 residues. CDR3 coding DNA: TGTGCCAGCAGCTTGATCGGGGCGGGAGAGACCCAGTACTTC. This codes for CASSLIGAGETQYF.

The V gene is TRBV2, the J gene TRBJ1-3; D is undetermined. Trimming left V 8 bases short and J 4 bases short, with 18 bases between. Looked up from germline, CDR1 is SNHLY and CDR2 is FYNNEI. This CDR3 spans 15 amino acids. The CDR3 is CASYGLVHQGNTIYF. The CDR3 DNA reads TGTGCCAGCTATGGACTTGTCCACCAGGGAAACACCATATATTTT.

V usage is TRBV7-2 and J usage is TRBJ2-3; D not certain. Trimming left V 2 bases short and J 0 bases short, with 15 bases between. The germline V gene encodes CDR1 SGHTA and CDR2 FQGNSA. The CDR3 is 17 amino acids. The CDR3, as DNA: TGTGCCAGCAGCTTATTCCCAGGACCATCTAGCACAGATACGCAGTATTTT. Amino acids: CASSLFPGPSSTDTQYF.

This clonotype was counted at least ten times. The rearrangement links TRBV12-3 or TRBV12-4 to TRBJ2-7, with 9 bases aligning to TRBD1. The CDR3 has 16 amino acids. Losses at the gene ends were 2 bases for V and 2 bases for J; bases not matched to a gene: 7. This CDR3 is CASSLRGTGRTYEQYF. The CDR3 DNA sequence: TGTGCCAGCAGTTTACGGGGGACAGGGCGAACCTACGAGCAGTACTTC.

The chain carries TRBV19 and TRBJ2-7, with D unclear. CDR1 and CDR2 (germline): LNHDA, SQIVND (reference sequence). The CDR3 loop spans 13 amino acids. Trimming removed 3 bases from V and 6 bases from J, with 12 bases in between. This CDR3 is CASSMSSSGEQYF. DNA of the CDR3: TGTGCCAGTAGTATGTCGTCGTCGGGCGAGCAGTACTTC.

Concerning this clonotype: Since a much larger clone is just one base distant, this may be a read error. This chain links TRBV12-3 or TRBV12-4 with TRBJ1-5; D is possibly TRBD1 (5 bases). The CDR3 is 14 residues long. CDR3 region: CACSLGHSNQPQHF. The CDR3, as DNA: TGTGCCTGCAGTCTTGGACATAGCAATCAGCCCCAGCATTTT.

A few counts support this clonotype. This CDR3 is missing its conserved last phenylalanine or tryptophan, likely due to a read error. The chain recombines TRBV20-1 with TRBJ2-7, with a weak D call TRBD1 (5 bases). The CDR3 covers 10 residues. CDR1 DFQATT and CDR2 SNEGSKA come from the germline V gene (reference sequence). Trimming left V 6 bases short and J 6 bases short, with 9 bases between. The CDR3 DNA follows: TGCAGTGCCGTTAGGGGCGAGCAGTACCTC. Its protein product is CSAVRGEQYL.

This clonotype has a count of ten or more. CDR3 bases: TGTGCCAGCAGTTTCGCCTCTTTCGAGCAGTACTTC. This codes for CASSFASFEQYF. The V gene is TRBV12-3 or TRBV12-4, the J gene TRBJ2-7, with D hard to call. This CDR3 comprises 12 residues. V was shortened by 3 bases and J by 6 bases, with 9 bases between the two germline ends.

This clonotype was counted at least ten times. The CDR3 bases are TGTGCCAGCAGCGACGGGACAGGGTACCTCTATGGCTACACCTTC. As protein: CASSDGTGYLYGYTF. This sequence joins TRBV9 and TRBJ1-2; 9 nucleotides line up with TRBD1. CDR3 length: 15 residues. V lost 3 bases and J lost 4; bases outside the gene matches: 7. CDR1 and CDR2 from the germline V gene are SGDLS and YYNGEE.

There are many counts of this clonotype. The rearrangement links TRBV12-3 or TRBV12-4 to TRBJ2-7, with D perhaps TRBD1 or TRBD2 (5 bases each). The CDR3 length is 14 residues. Trimming stripped 3 bases from V and 2 bases from J, with 11 bases between. For the CDR3, the DNA is TGTGCCAGCAGTTTTGGGGACGGAACCTACGAGCAGTACTTC. This encodes CASSFGDGTYEQYF.

The V and J genes are TRBV19 and TRBJ2-1, with 11 positions matching TRBD2. Germline loops: CDR1 LNHDA, CDR2 SQIVND (reference sequence). The trim removed 3 bases at V and 9 bases at J, leaving 7 bases unmatched. The CDR3 consists of 15 residues. The CDR3 region is CASSIVAGGPVEQFF. The CDR3 nucleotides are TGTGCCAGTAGTATTGTAGCGGGAGGGCCGGTTGAGCAGTTCTTC.

This clonotype came up many times. The V gene is TRBV7-2, the J gene TRBJ2-1; D ambiguous. Germline values: CDR1 SGHTA, CDR2 FQGNSA. The CDR3 runs 15 residues. V shed 3 bases and J shed 4 bases, with 13 bases lying between them. CDR3 DNA sequence: TGTGCCAGCAGCTTGATGGTGTATAGGTACAATGAGCAGTTCTTC. This gives the protein CASSLMVYRYNEQFF.

This chain uses TRBV6-1 with TRBJ2-5; tentatively, D is TRBD1 or TRBD2 (5 bases each). Germline V gene data show CDR1 as MNHNS and CDR2 as SASEGT. The CDR3 length is 14 residues. With 4 bases removed from V and 7 bases from J, the gap between germline ends came to 16 bases. CDR3 sequence reads: CASSARDPGGTQYF. CDR3 DNA: TGTGCCAGCAGTGCCCGGGACCCGGGTGGGACCCAGTACTTC.

The chain links TRBV12-3 or TRBV12-4 to TRBJ2-1, with D possibly TRBD2 on 6 matching bases. The CDR3 consists of 14 residues. The V end was cut by 4 bases, the J end by 7 bases, with 14 bases between. In DNA form, the CDR3 reads TGTGCCAGCAGTTGGGACTCCCTCGGAAATGAGCAGTTCTTC. Its protein is CASSWDSLGNEQFF.